The 18 T cell receptor beta chains given below trace back to one sample, sequenced in a study of radiotherapy plus CTLA-4 blockade in lung cancer. Assay used: immunoSEQ multiplex PCR; TCRdb lists only in-frame clones, some missing. The data show tens of thousands of clones, around 79% seen once. The sample was peripheral blood, taken from a patient treated with radiotherapy plus ipilimumab. The receptor set was obtained from a human donor with non-small cell lung cancer who had a complete response to radiotherapy plus ipilimumab.

The chain carries TRBV18 and TRBJ1-4; D gene uncertain. Germline V gene data show CDR1 as KGHSH and CDR2 as LQKENI. This CDR3 contains 14 residues. Trimming shortened V by 3 bases and J by 7 bases, and 12 bases separated the two germline ends. The CDR3 region has the DNA TGTGCCAGCTCACCCGGGAACAGTGGTGAAAAACTGTTTTTT. Translating gives CASSPGNSGEKLFF. Using reference TRBV18 and TRBJ1-4 for the parts outside the CDR3, the full variable domain is NAGVMQNPRHLVRRRGQEARLRCSPMKGHSHVYWYRQLPEEGLKFMVYLQKENIIDESGMPKERFSAEFPKEGPSILRIQQVVRGDSAAYFCASSPGNSGEKLFFGSGTQLSVL.

The rearrangement joins TRBV7-2 to TRBJ1-3, with TRBD1 as a possible D gene (6 bases). Trimming removed 2 bases from V and 3 bases from J, with 14 bases in between. CDR3 length: 16 residues. Germline V gives CDR1 SGHTA, CDR2 FQGNSA. CDR3 coding DNA: TGTGCCAGCAGCTTAACGCCCGGGACACATGGAAACACCATATATTTT. As protein: CASSLTPGTHGNTIYF. The full variable domain, completed using reference TRBV7-2 and TRBJ1-3, is GAGVSQSPSNKVTEKGKDVELRCDPISGHTALYWYRQSLGQGLEFLIYFQGNSAPDKSGLPSDRFSAERTGGSVSTLTIQRTQQEDSAVYLCASSLTPGTHGNTIYFGEGSWLTVV.

This chain joins TRBV6-1 and TRBJ1-1; tentatively, D is TRBD1 (6 bases). V lost 7 bases, J lost 1 base, and 10 bases lay in between. Germline loops: CDR1 MNHNS, CDR2 SASEGT. This CDR3 spans 13 amino acids. CDR3 residues: CASTLRGNTEAFF. CDR3 nucleotides: TGTGCCAGCACCCTCAGGGGGAACACTGAAGCTTTCTTT.

The rearrangement links TRBV5-1 to TRBJ1-1, with TRBD1 matching 8 bases. The CDR3 runs to 14 residues. CDR1 SGHRS and CDR2 YFSETQ come from the germline V gene. With 0 bases clipped from V and 5 bases from J, the junction kept 3 bases outside the gene matches. The CDR3 loop reads CASSLAGQGTEAFF. CDR3 DNA sequence: TGCGCCAGCAGCTTGGCCGGACAGGGAACTGAAGCTTTCTTT.

The chain carries TRBV4-3 and TRBJ2-1, with D perhaps TRBD2 (6 bases). The V gene's germline CDR1 is LGHNA and CDR2 YSLEER. The CDR3 is made up of 17 amino acids. Deletions cut 0 bases from V and 0 bases from J, with 12 bases between. The CDR3 loop reads CASSQEGNGSSYNEQFF. The CDR3 DNA follows: TGCGCCAGCAGCCAAGAGGGTAACGGGAGCTCCTACAATGAGCAGTTCTTC.

A note on this clone: The junction differs from germline at one of its ends, possibly a read error. This chain connects TRBV2 to TRBJ1-1; D gene ambiguous. This CDR3 contains 10 residues. In germline, CDR1 is SNHLY, CDR2 FYNNEI. The CDR3 DNA sequence: TGTGCCAGCAGAAACAGTGAAGCTTTCTTT. Translated: CASRNSEAFF.

This rearrangement joins TRBV19 to TRBJ2-6; 8 positions agree with TRBD1. The CDR3 sequence is 17 residues long. CDR1 is LNHDA, CDR2 SQIVND, per germline (reference sequence). V trimming: 1 base; J trimming: 2 bases; junction bases outside the gene matches: 4. CDR3 in DNA: TGTGCCAGTAGTATAGCAGGGGGCAATCCTGGGGCCAACGTCCTGACTTTC. It is translated as CASSIAGGNPGANVLTF.

V gene TRBV27 combines with J gene TRBJ2-7, with D perhaps TRBD1 (6 bases). This CDR3 region has 14 residues. Germline CDR1 is MNHEY and CDR2 is SMNVEV (reference sequence). V lost 6 bases and J 4 bases, leaving 16 bases between the germline ends. CDR3: CASSAIDRTYEQYV. The CDR3 bases are TGTGCCAGCAGCGCTATCGACAGGACATACGAGCAGTACGTC.

V gene TRBV5-1 combines with J gene TRBJ1-2; D is perhaps TRBD1 (6 bases). CDR1 is SGHRS and CDR2 is YFSETQ in the germline V gene. V was cut by 0 bases and J by 8 bases, with 17 bases left in between. The CDR3 is made up of 15 amino acids. The CDR3 DNA follows: TGCGCCAGCAGCTTGGACGGACAGCTGGTCAGAGGCTACACCTTC. Residues: CASSLDGQLVRGYTF.

The chain carries TRBV12-5 and TRBJ2-7, with D perhaps matching TRBD2 (5 bases). Germline lookup yields CDR1 LGHNT and CDR2 FRNRAP. V was trimmed by 0 bases and J by 5 bases, leaving 11 bases between them. The CDR3 contains 14 residues. CDR3 loop: CASGLVEGSHEQYF. The CDR3 DNA follows: TGTGCTAGTGGTTTGGTAGAGGGATCCCACGAGCAGTACTTC. Full variable domain (missing parts from reference TRBV12-5 and TRBJ2-7): DARVTQTPRHKVTEMGQEVTMRCQPILGHNTVFWYRQTMMQGLELLAYFRNRAPLDDSGMPKDRFSAEMPDATLATLKIQPSEPRDSAVYFCASGLVEGSHEQYFGPGTRLTVT.

J is TRBJ2-1 and V is TRBV4-3; 14 bases line up with TRBD2. The J segment lost 10 bases and the V segment lost 3 bases, leaving 5 bases of the junction unmatched. Looked up from germline, CDR1 is LGHNA and CDR2 is YSLEER. This CDR3 spans 15 amino acids. The CDR3 spells CASSQGLAGAYEQFF. Written as DNA, the CDR3 is TGCGCCAGCAGCCAGGGACTAGCGGGAGCTTACGAGCAGTTCTTC.

The chain links TRBV5-1 to TRBJ2-1, with D possibly being TRBD1 (5 bases). Germline V gene data show CDR1 as SGHRS and CDR2 as YFSETQ. The CDR3 is 16 amino acids. Trimming pared 0 bases from V and 2 bases from J, leaving 12 bases between. The DNA for the CDR3 is TGCGCCAGCAGCTTGGAGGGCAGGGCGGCCTACAATGAGCAGTTCTTC. Protein sequence: CASSLEGRAAYNEQFF.

The chain has TRBV15 and TRBJ2-5; D remains ambiguous. Germline CDR1 and CDR2: LNHNV and YYDKDF (reference sequence). The CDR3 covers 15 residues. The V gene lost 1 base and the J gene lost 0 bases, with 9 bases spanning the gap. The CDR3 region is CATSRVGADQETQYF. CDR3 in DNA: TGTGCCACCAGCAGAGTTGGAGCAGACCAAGAGACCCAGTACTTC.

The genes are TRBV7-8 and TRBJ2-2; 7 bases fit TRBD2. Germline CDR1 and CDR2: SGHVS and FQNEAQ. Trimming removed 1 base from V and 1 base from J; junction bases left unmatched: 3. CDR3 length: 16 residues. The CDR3 loop reads CASSLDLAVNTGELFF. The CDR3 DNA is TGTGCCAGCAGCTTAGACCTAGCGGTGAACACCGGGGAGCTGTTTTTT.

In this sample, this clone turned up once. This sequence joins TRBV7-9 and TRBJ2-1, with 9 positions matching TRBD1. CDR3 size: 16 residues. Germline CDR1 is SEHNR and CDR2 is FQNEAQ (reference sequence). V lost 5 bases and J lost 4; bases outside the gene matches: 9. The DNA of the CDR3 is TGTGCCAGCAGCCCAAGACAGGGGGGCTCGTACAATGAGCAGTTCTTC. This gives the protein CASSPRQGGSYNEQFF.

This rearrangement joins TRBV5-6 to TRBJ2-3, with TRBD1 identical over 7 bases. The germline V gene has CDR1 SGHDT and CDR2 YYEEEE. This CDR3 comprises 14 residues. J lost 4 bases, V lost 4 bases, and 6 bases had no gene match. The chain's CDR3 is CASSRGTVSDTQYF. CDR3 bases: TGTGCCAGCAGCCGTGGGACAGTTTCAGATACGCAGTATTTT.

The V call is TRBV5-4, the J call TRBJ2-7, with 7 bases aligning to TRBD1. Per the germline V gene, CDR1 is SGHNT and CDR2 is YYREEE (reference sequence). CDR3 length equals 15 residues. The J segment lost 1 base and the V segment lost 4 bases, leaving 8 bases of the junction unmatched. The CDR3 sequence: CASSRPGQDSYEQYF. The CDR3 bases are TGTGCCAGCAGCCGGCCCGGACAGGATTCCTACGAGCAGTACTTC.

The gene calls are TRBV5-8 and TRBJ1-2, with TRBD1 as a possible D gene (5 bases). Trimming left V 3 bases short and J 5 bases short, with 17 bases between. This CDR3 is built from 15 residues. Germline CDR1 SGHTS, CDR2 YDEGEE. The CDR3 loop is CASSSIRQTIYGYTF. In DNA, the CDR3 is TGTGCCAGCAGCTCCATTAGACAGACAATTTATGGCTACACCTTC.